This T cell receptor (beta chain) emerged from a study of PD-L1 blockade in urothelial cancer. From germline, CDR1 is MNHEY and CDR2 SMNVEV (reference sequence). The V end lost 7 bases, the J end lost 4 bases, and 20 bases lay between the germline ends. The CDR3 is 15 amino acids. This clone was recorded a few times. TCRdb keeps only in-frame clones here, not all; method: immunoSEQ multiplex PCR. This table holds 95,000 to 150,000 clones, about 82% found once. Time point noted: peripheral blood 6 weeks after treatment start. Pretreatment and on-treatment samples were taken, numbering 1 to 8 per patient.

The sample was PBMCs, taken around atezolizumab (anti-PD-L1) treatment. The TCR sequence derives from a man aged 45-65 years with urothelial cancer. The chain recombines TRBV27 with TRBJ2-7, with D tentatively TRBD2 (5 bases). The CDR3 region is CASKGEALASYEQYF. CDR3 DNA: TGTGCCAGCAAAGGAGAGGCCCTAGCTTCGTACGAGCAGTACTTC.